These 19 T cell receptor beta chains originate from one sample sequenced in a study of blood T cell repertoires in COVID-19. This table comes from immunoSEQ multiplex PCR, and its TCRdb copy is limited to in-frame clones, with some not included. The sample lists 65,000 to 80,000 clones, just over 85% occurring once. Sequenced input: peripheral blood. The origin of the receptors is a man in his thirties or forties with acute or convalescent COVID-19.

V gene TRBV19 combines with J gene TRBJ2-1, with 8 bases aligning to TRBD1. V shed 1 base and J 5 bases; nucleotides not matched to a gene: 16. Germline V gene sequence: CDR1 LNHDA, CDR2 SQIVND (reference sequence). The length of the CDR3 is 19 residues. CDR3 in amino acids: CASSIGKPDRGQRHNEQFF. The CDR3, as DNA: TGTGCCAGTAGTATAGGTAAGCCAGACAGGGGACAACGCCACAATGAGCAGTTCTTC.

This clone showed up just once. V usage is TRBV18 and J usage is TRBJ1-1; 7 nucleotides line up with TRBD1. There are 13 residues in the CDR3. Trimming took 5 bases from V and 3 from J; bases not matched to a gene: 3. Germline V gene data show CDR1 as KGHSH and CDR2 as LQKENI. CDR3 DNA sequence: TGTGCCAGCTCAGGCGGGACAGACACTGAAGCTTTCTTT. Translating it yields CASSGGTDTEAFF. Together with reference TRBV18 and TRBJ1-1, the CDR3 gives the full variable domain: NAGVMQNPRHLVRRRGQEARLRCSPMKGHSHVYWYRQLPEEGLKFMVYLQKENIIDESGMPKERFSAEFPKEGPSILRIQQVVRGDSAAYFCASSGGTDTEAFFGQGTRLTVV.

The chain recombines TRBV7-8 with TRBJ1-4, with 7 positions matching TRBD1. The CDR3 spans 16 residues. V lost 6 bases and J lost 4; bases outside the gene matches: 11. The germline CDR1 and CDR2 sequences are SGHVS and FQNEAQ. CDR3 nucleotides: TGTGCCAGCAGACATGGAGCAGGGGGGATTAATGAAAAACTGTTTTTT. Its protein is CASRHGAGGINEKLFF.

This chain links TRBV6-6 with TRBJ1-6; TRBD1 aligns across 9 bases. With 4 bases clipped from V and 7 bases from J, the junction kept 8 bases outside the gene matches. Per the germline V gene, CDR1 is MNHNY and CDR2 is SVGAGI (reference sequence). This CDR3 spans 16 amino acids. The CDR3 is CASSLTGGQGNSPLHF. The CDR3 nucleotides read TGTGCCAGCAGTTTGACGGGTGGACAGGGGAATTCACCCCTCCACTTT.

The CDR3 protein is CASSLRLAGISYEQYF. The CDR3 DNA reads as TGTGCCAGCAGCTTGCGCCTAGCGGGAATCTCCTACGAGCAGTACTTC. The chain recombines TRBV5-4 with TRBJ2-7; 9 bases are a match to TRBD2. The CDR3 covers 16 residues. CDR1 is SGHNT and CDR2 is YYREEE in the germline V gene (reference sequence). V trimming: 1 base; J trimming: 0 bases; junction bases outside the gene matches: 5.

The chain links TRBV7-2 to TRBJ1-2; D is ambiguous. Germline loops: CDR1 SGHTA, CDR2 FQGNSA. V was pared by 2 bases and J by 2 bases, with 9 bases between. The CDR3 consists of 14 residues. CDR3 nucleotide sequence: TGTGCCAGCAGCTTAAAGATGGCAAACTATGGCTACACCTTC. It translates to CASSLKMANYGYTF.

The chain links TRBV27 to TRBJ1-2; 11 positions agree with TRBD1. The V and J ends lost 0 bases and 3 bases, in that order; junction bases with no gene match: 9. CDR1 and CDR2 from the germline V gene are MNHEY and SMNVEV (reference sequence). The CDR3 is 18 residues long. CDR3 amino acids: CASSLSPGQGESYYGYTF. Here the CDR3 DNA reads TGTGCCAGCAGTTTATCACCGGGACAGGGGGAATCGTACTATGGCTACACCTTC.

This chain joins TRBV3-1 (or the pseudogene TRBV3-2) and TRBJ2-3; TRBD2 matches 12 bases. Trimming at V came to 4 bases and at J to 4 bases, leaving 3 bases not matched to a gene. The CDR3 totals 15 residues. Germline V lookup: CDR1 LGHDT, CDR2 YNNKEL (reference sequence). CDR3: CASSRTSGEADTQYF. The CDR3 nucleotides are TGTGCCAGCAGCCGGACTAGCGGGGAGGCAGATACGCAGTATTTT.

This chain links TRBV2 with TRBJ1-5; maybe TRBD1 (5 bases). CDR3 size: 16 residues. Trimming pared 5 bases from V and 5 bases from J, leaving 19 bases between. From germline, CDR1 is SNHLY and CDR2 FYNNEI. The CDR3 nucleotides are TGTGCCAGCAGTAGCGGGGGGTCTTGGAGTGATCAGCCCCAGCATTTT. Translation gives CASSSGGSWSDQPQHF.

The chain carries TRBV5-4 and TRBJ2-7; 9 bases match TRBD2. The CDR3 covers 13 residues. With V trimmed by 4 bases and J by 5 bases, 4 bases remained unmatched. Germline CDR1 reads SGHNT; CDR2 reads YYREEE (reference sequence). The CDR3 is CASSTGLANEQYF. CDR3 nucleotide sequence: TGTGCCAGCAGCACCGGACTAGCGAACGAGCAGTACTTC.

This CDR3 reads CASSANPGQGEETQYF. DNA for the CDR3: TGCGCCAGCAGCGCTAACCCGGGACAGGGGGAAGAGACCCAGTACTTC. The rearrangement joins TRBV5-1 to TRBJ2-5, with 11 bases that match TRBD1. Per the germline V gene, CDR1 is SGHRS and CDR2 is YFSETQ. The J segment lost 3 bases and the V segment lost 4 bases, leaving 8 bases of the junction unmatched. This CDR3 has 16 amino acids.

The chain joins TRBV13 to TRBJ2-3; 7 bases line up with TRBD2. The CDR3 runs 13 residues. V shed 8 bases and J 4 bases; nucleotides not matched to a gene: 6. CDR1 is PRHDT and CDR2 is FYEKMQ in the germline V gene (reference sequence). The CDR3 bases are TGTGCCAGCGCGGGAGTCGGGGCAGATACGCAGTATTTT. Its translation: CASAGVGADTQYF.

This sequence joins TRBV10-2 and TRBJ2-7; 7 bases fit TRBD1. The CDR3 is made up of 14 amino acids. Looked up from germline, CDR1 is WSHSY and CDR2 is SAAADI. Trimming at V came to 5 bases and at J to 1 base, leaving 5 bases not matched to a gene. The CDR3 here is CASSLTGESYEQYF. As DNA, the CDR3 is TGCGCCAGCAGTCTCACAGGGGAGTCCTACGAGCAGTACTTC.

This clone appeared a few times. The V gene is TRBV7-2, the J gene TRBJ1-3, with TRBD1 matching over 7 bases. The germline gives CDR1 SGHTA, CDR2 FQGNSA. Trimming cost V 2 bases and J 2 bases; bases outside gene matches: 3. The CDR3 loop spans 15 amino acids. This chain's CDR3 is CASSLIRGPGNTIYF. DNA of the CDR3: TGTGCCAGCAGCTTAATAAGGGGGCCTGGAAACACCATATATTTT.

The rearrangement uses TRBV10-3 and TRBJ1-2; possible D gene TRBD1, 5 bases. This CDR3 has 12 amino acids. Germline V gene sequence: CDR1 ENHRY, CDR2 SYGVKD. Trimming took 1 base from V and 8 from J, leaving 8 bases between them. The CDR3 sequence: CAISEFQGGYTF. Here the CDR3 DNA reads TGTGCCATCAGTGAGTTCCAGGGAGGCTACACCTTC.

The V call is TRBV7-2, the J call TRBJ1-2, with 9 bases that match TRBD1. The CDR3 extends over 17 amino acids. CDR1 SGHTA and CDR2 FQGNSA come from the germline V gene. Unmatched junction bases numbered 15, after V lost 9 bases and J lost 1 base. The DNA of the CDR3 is TGTGCCAGGACCAATCCGGGGACAGGGCCTATTAACTATGGCTACACCTTC. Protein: CARTNPGTGPINYGYTF.

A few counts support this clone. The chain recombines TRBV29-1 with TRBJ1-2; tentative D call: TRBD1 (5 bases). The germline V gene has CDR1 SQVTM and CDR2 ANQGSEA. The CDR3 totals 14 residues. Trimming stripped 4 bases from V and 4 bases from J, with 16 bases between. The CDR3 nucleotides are TGCAGCGTTGGGATTGGAGGGAGGGGCTATGGCTACACCTTC. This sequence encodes CSVGIGGRGYGYTF.

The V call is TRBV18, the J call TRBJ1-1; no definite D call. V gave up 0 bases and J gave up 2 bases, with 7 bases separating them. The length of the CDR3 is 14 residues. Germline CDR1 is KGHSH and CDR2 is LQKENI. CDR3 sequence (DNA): TGTGCCAGCTCACCACCGTATTCCAACACTGAAGCTTTCTTT. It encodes CASSPPYSNTEAFF.

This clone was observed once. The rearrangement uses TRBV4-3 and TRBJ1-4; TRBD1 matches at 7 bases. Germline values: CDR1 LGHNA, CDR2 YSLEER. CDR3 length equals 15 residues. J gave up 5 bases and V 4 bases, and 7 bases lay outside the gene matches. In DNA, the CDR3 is TGCGCCAGCAGCCTAATGACAGGGCCAAATGAAAAACTGTTTTTT. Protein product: CASSLMTGPNEKLFF.